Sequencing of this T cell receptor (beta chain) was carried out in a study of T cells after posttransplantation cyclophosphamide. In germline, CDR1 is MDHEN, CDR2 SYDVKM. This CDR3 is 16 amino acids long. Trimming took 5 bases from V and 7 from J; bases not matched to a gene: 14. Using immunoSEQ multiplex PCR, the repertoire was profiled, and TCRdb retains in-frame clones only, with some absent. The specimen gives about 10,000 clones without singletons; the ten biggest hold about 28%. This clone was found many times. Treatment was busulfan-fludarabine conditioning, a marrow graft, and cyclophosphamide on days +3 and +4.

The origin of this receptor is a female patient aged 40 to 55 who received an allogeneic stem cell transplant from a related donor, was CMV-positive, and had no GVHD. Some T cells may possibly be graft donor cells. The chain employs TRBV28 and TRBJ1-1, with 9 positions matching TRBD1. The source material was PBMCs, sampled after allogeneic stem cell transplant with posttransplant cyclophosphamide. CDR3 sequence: CASSPGDRAGWDEAFF. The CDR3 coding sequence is TGTGCCAGCAGTCCCGGGGACAGGGCGGGGTGGGATGAAGCTTTCTTT.